This T cell receptor (beta chain) was captured in a study of shared clonotypes between healthy human individuals. On the study more broadly: CD4 naive and memory got three plates each, CD8 naive two, CD8 memory one. General study results and limits: Memory subsets had estimated richness that was generally smaller than that of naive subsets. For sorted subsets, rarefaction showed incomplete sequencing despite large depth.

Germline V CDR1 and CDR2: SGHAT, FQNNGV. Germline trimming cut 4 bases from V and 6 bases from J; bases unmatched to any gene: 10. The CDR3 sequence is 15 residues long. Worth noting for this clone: Its antigen is not known.

Per sorted-subset replicate PCR, input was around 200 ng DNA, representing about 30,000 T cell genomes. Sequenced by immunoSEQ multiplex PCR; TCRdb stores in-frame clones only, minus some. Of a few million clones listed, approximately 92% are singletons. This sequence joins TRBV11-2 and TRBJ2-7; TRBD2 agrees at 9 bases. Material: naive CD4+ T cells sorted from blood. Subset: CD45RA+ positively selected. The sequence was collected from a man in his late teens or twenties in good health. This CDR3 reads CASSYLLSGRTEQYF. The DNA for the CDR3 is TGTGCCAGCAGCTATTTACTTAGCGGGAGAACCGAGCAGTACTTC.